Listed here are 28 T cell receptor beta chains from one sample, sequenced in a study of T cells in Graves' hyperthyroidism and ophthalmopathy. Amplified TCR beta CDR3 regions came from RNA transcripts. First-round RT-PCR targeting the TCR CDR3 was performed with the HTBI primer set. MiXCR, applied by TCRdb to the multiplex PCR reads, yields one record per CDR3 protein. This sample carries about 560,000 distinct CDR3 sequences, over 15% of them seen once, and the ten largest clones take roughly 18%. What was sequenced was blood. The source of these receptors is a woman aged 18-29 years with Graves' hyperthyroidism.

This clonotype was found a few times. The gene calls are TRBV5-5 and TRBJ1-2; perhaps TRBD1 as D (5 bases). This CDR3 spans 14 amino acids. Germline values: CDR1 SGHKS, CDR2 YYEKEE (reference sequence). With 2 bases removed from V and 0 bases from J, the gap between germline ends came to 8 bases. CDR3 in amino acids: CASSFRDANYGYTF. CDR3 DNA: TGTGCCAGCAGCTTCCGGGACGCTAACTATGGCTACACCTTC.

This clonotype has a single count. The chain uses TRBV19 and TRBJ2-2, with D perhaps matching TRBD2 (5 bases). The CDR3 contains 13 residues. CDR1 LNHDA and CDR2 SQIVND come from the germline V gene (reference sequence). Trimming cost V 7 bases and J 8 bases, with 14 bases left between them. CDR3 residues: CASTASWEGELFF. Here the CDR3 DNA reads TGTGCCAGTACCGCGTCATGGGAGGGGGAGCTGTTTTTT.

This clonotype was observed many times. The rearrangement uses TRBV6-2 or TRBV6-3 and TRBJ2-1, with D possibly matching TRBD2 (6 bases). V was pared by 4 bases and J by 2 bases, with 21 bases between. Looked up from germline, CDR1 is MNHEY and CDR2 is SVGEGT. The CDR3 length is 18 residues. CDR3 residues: CASSSLQNTGVPYNEQFF. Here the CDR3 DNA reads TGTGCCAGCAGTTCCTTACAGAACACGGGGGTCCCCTACAATGAGCAGTTCTTC.

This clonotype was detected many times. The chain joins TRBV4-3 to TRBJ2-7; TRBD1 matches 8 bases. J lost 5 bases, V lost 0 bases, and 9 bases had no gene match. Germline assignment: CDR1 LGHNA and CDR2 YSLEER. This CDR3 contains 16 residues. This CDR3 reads CASSQDPGQGFDEQYF. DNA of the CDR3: TGCGCCAGCAGCCAAGATCCCGGACAGGGCTTCGACGAGCAGTACTTC.

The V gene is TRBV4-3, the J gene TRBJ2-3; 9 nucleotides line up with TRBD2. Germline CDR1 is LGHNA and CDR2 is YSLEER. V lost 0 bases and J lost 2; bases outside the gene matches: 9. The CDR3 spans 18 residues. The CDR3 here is CASSQDLVAGALTDTQYF. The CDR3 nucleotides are TGCGCCAGCAGCCAAGATTTGGTAGCGGGGGCTCTCACAGATACGCAGTATTTT.

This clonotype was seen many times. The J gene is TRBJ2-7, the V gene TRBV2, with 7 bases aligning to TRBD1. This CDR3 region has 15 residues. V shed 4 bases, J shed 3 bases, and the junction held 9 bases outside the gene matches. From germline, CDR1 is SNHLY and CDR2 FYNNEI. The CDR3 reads CASSAVPRDSYEQYF. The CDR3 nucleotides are TGTGCCAGCAGTGCCGTCCCCCGGGACAGCTACGAGCAGTACTTC.

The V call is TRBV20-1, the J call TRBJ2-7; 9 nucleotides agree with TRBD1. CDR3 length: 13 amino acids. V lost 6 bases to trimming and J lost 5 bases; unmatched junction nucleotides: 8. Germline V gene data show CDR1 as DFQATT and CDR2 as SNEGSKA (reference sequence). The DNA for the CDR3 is TGCAGTGCGTCACAGGGGGCAGGGCACGAGCAGTACTTC. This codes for CSASQGAGHEQYF.

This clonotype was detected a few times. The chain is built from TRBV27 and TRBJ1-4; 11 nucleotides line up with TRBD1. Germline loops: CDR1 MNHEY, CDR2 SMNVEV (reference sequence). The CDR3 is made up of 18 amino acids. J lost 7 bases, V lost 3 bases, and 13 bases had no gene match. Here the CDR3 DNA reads TGTGCCAGCAGTTTCCCTGCCGGGACAGGGGGTAGTAGTGAAAAACTGTTTTTT. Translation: CASSFPAGTGGSSEKLFF.

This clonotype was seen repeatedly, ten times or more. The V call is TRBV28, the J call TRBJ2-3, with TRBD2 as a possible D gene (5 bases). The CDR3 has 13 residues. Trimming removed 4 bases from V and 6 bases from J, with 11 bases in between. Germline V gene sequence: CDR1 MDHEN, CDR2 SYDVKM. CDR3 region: CASSSGFRDTQYF. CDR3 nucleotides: TGTGCCAGCAGTTCGGGATTTAGGGATACGCAGTATTTT.

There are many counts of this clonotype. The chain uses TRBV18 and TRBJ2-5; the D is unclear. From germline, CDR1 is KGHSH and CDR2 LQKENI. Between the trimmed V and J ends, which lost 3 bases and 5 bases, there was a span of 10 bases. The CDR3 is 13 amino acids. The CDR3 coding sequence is TGTGCCAGCTCACCGAATCCGGGTGAGACCCAGTACTTC. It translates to CASSPNPGETQYF.

The CDR3 DNA is TGTGCCAGCAGTTACTCCCGGGGGGCCGGAGAGACCCAGTACTTC. Translating it yields CASSYSRGAGETQYF. The V and J genes are TRBV6-6 and TRBJ2-5; the D gene is possibly TRBD2 (7 bases). The V and J ends lost 0 bases and 4 bases respectively, with 12 bases between them. The germline V gene encodes CDR1 MNHNY and CDR2 SVGAGI (reference sequence). CDR3 size: 15 residues.

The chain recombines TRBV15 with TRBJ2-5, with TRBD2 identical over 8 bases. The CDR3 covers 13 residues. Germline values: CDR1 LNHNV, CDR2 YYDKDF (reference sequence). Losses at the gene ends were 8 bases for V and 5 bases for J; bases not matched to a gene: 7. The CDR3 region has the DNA TGTGCCACCGGACGGGGGGGGGGTGAGACCCAGTACTTC. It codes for CATGRGGGETQYF.

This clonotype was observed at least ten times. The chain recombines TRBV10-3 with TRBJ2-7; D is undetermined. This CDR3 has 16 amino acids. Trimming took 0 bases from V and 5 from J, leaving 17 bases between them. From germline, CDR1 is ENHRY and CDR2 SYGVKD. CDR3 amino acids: CAISESPPVFGNEQYF. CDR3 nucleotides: TGTGCCATCAGTGAGTCCCCTCCGGTTTTTGGCAACGAGCAGTACTTC.

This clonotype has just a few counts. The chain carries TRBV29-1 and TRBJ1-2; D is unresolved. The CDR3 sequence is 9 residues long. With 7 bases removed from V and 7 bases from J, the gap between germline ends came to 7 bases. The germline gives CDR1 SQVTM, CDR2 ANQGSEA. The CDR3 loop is CSDSSGYTF. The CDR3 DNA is TGCAGCGATTCTAGTGGCTACACCTTC.

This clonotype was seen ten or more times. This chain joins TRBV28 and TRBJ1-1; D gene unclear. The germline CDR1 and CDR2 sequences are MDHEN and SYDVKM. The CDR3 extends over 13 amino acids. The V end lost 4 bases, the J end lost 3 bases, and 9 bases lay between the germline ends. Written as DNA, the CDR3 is TGTGCCAGCAGTTCCTTCACAGACACTGAAGCTTTCTTT. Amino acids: CASSSFTDTEAFF. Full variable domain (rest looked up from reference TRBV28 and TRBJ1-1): DVKVTQSSRYLVKRTGEKVFLECVQDMDHENMFWYRQDPGLGLRLIYFSYDVKMKEKGDIPEGYSVSREKKERFSLILESASTNQTSMYLCASSSFTDTEAFFGQGTRLTVV.

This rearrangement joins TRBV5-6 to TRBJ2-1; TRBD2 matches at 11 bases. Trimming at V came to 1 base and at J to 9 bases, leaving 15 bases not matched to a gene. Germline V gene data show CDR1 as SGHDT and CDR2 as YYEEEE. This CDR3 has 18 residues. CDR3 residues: CASSLRLAGRSSLAEQFF. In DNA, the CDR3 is TGTGCCAGCAGCTTGAGACTAGCGGGAAGGAGCTCCCTCGCTGAGCAGTTCTTC.

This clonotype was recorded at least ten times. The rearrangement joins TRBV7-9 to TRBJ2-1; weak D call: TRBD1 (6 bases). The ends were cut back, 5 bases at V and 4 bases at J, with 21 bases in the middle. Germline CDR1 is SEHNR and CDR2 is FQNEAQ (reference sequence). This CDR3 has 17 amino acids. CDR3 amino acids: CASSLDVPDSVYNEQFF. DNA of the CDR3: TGTGCCAGCAGCCTAGACGTCCCGGACAGTGTTTACAATGAGCAGTTCTTC.

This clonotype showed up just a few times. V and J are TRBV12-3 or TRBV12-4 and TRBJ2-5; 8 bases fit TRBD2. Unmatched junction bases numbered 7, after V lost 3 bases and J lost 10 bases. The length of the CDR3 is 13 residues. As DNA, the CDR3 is TGTGCCAGCAGTTTGGGAGCGGGAGTTGTCCAGTACTTC. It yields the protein CASSLGAGVVQYF.

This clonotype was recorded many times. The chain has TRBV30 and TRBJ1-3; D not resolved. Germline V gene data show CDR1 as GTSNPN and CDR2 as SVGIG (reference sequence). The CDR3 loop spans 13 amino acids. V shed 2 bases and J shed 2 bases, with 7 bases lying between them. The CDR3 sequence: CAWSWMAGNTIYF. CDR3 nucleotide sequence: TGTGCCTGGAGTTGGATGGCTGGAAACACCATATATTTT.

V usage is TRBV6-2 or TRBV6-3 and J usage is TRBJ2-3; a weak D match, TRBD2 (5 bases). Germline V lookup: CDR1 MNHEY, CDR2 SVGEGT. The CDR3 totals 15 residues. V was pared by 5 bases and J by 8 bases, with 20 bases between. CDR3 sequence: CASSPRRPTGSTQYF. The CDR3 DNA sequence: TGTGCCAGCAGTCCGAGAAGGCCAACGGGGAGTACGCAGTATTTT.

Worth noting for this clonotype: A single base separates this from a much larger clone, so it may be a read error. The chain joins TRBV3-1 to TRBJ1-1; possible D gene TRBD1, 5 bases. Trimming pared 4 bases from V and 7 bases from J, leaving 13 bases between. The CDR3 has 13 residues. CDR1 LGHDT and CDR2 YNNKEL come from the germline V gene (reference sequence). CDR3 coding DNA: TGTGCCAGCAGCCTACTCGCAGGGAATGAAGCTTTCTTT. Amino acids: CASSLLAGNEAFF.

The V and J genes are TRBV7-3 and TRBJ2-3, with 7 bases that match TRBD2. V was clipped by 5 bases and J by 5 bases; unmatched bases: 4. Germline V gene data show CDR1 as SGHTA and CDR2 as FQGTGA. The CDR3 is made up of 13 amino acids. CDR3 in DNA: TGTGCCAGCAGCATGGGCGGGGGAGATACGCAGTATTTT. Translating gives CASSMGGGDTQYF.

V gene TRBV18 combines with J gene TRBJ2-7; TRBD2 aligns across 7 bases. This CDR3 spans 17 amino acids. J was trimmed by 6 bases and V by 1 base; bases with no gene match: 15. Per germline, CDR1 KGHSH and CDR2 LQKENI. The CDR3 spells CASSPRGGGTTVSEQYF. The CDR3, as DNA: TGTGCCAGCTCACCACGTGGTGGCGGGACTACAGTTAGCGAGCAGTACTTC.

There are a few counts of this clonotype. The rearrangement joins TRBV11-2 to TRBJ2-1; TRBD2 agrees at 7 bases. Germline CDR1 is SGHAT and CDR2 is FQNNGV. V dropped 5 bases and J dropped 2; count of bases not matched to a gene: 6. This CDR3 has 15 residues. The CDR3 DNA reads TGTGCCAGCAGCCTCTTCGGGGGGACCTACAATGAGCAGTTCTTC. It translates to CASSLFGGTYNEQFF.

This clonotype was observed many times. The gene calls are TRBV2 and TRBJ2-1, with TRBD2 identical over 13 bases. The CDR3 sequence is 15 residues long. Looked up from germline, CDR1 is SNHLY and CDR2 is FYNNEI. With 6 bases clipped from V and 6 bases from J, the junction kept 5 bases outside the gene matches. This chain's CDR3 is CASRVLAGGLNEQFF. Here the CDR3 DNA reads TGTGCCAGCAGGGTACTAGCGGGAGGGCTCAATGAGCAGTTCTTC.

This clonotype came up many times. In nucleotides, the CDR3 is TGCAGTGCTAGTTCACGCAATGGCTACACCTTC. Its translation is CSASSRNGYTF. The V call is TRBV20-1, the J call TRBJ1-2; D is ambiguous. Germline V gives CDR1 DFQATT, CDR2 SNEGSKA (reference sequence). The CDR3 has 11 residues. Trimming took off 3 bases at V and 6 bases at J, with 8 bases between the two ends.

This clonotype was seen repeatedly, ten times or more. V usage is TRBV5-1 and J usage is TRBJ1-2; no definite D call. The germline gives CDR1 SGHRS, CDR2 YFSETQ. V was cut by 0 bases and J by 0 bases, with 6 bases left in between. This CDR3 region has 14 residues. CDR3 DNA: TGCGCCAGCAGCTTGGGTGCCTCTAACTATGGCTACACCTTC. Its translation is CASSLGASNYGYTF. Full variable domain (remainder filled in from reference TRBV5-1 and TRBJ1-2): KAGVTQTPRYLIKTRGQQVTLSCSPISGHRSVSWYQQTPGQGLQFLFEYFSETQRNKGNFPGRFSGRQFSNSRSEMNVSTLELGDSALYLCASSLGASNYGYTFGSGTRLTVV.

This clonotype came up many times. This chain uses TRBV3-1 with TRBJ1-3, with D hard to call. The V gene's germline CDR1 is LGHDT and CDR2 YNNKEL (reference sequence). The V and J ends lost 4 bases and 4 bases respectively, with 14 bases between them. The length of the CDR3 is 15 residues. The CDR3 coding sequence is TGTGCCAGCAGCCGCCAGTTGACGGGCGGAAACACCATATATTTT. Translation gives CASSRQLTGGNTIYF. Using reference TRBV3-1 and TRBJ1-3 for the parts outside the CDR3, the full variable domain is DTAVSQTPKYLVTQMGNDKSIKCEQNLGHDTMYWYKQDSKKFLKIMFSYNNKELIINETVPNRFSPKSPDKAHLNLHINSLELGDSAVYFCASSRQLTGGNTIYFGEGSWLTVV.